This TCR beta chain was captured by sequencing in a study of Ad26.COV2.S vaccination and SARS-CoV-2 variants. Across the whole study: Donor got 5x10^10 or 1x10^11 viral particles of Ad26.COV2.S. General study findings and limits: Higher spike-specific TCR breadth was found in vaccine recipients than in placebo recipients.

On this clone itself: Its antigen is undetermined.

Treatment meaning: about 20 received Ad26.COV2.S at low or high dose, single or two shots; roughly five received placebo; per-sample allocation not given. The samples were gathered on day 63 after the first injection of vaccine or placebo. Donation came from an adult in Boston who was aged 18-55 years. The CDR3 sequence is 13 residues long. In germline, CDR1 is SGHDN, CDR2 FVKESK. Trimming pared 5 bases from V and 2 bases from J, leaving 10 bases between. The data were produced by immunoSEQ multiplex PCR, yet TCRdb's version contains in-frame clones alone and is incomplete. The table shows hundreds of thousands of clones, with more than 75% occurring only once.

Sequenced material: peripheral blood, taken in a trial of Ad26.COV2.S vaccine versus placebo. This receptor was identified in a person aged 18-65 years who received the Ad26.COV2.S COVID-19 vaccine or a placebo. The genes are TRBV14 and TRBJ2-7, with D possibly TRBD2 on 5 matching bases. The CDR3 DNA is TGTGCCAGCAGCGAAGGACTTGCCTACGAGCAGTACTTC. Its translation: CASSEGLAYEQYF.